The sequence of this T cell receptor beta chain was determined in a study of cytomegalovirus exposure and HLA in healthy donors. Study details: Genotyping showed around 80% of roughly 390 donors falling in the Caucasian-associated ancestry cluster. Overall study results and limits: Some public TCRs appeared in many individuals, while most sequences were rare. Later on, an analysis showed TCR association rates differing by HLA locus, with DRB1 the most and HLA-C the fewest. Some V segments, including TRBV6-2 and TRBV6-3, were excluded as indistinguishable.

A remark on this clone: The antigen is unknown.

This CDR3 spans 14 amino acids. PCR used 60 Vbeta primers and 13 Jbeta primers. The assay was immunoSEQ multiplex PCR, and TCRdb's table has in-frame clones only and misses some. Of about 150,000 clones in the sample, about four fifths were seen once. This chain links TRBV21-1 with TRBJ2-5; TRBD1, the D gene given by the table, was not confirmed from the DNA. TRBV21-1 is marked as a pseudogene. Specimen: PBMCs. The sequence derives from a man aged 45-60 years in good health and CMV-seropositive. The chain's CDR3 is CASSGMQGAREQYF. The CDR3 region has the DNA TGTGCCAGCAGTGGGATGCAGGGGGCGAGGGAGCAGTACTTC.